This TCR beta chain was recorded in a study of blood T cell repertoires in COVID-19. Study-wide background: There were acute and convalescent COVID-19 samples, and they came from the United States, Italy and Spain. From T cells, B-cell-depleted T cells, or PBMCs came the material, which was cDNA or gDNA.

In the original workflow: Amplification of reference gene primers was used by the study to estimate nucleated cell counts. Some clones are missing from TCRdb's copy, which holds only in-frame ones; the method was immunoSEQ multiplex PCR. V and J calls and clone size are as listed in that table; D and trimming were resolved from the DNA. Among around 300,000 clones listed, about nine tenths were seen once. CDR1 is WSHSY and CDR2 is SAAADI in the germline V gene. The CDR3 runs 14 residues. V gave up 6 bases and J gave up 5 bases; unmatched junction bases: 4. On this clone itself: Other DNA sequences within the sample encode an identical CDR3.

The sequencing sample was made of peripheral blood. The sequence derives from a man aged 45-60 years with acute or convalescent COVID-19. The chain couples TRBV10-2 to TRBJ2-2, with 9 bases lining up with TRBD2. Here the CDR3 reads CASSPGLATGELFF. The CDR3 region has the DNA TGCGCCAGCAGCCCGGGACTAGCTACCGGGGAGCTGTTTTTT.